Included here is one T cell receptor (beta chain) sequence, with context. This clonotype was seen at least ten times. Its antigen is not yet known. No base qualities exist here, and no much larger clone lies one base off it. This specimen comes from a study of blood T cells in healthy people across ages (dated by TCRdb to 2014 to 2015). About the investigation overall: In model experiments, template switching captured roughly one uniquely barcoded TCR beta cDNA molecule for every two T cells. To track age-related changes in TCR beta repertoire diversity, the study relied on deep sequencing normalized with unique cDNA molecular identifiers. The study analyzed two additional independent replicas of 1 million unique cDNA reads from the same blood draw for two donors, one aged 18 to 30 and one aged 80 or older. The donors were divided into four age groups: young (average approximately 16 years), middle-aged (under 40), aged (62) and long-lived (roughly 82). To avoid experimental bias, donors of different ages were distributed randomly across sequencing lanes.

The library was obtained by 5' RACE. Sequencing used an Illumina HiSeq 2500. A second PCR of about 7 to 12 cycles was performed with a sample-barcoded 5' primer and a J-beta primer mix. A unique molecular identifier was introduced onto each TCR beta cDNA molecule by a template-switch 5' adaptor carrying 12 random nucleotides. Each sample yielded at least 3 million CDR3-containing paired-end reads. All of the RNA was converted into first-strand cDNA using the Mint cDNA synthesis kit, with a TRBC-specific oligonucleotide serving as the primer. Following uracil-DNA glycosylase treatment, all cDNA underwent a first 18-cycle PCR with the universal primers M1SS and BC2_uni_R. Regarding the original processing steps: For normalization, 1 million high-quality reads, each with a distinct molecular identifier, were randomly selected from each sample. Instead of being binned into consensus sequences, reads with shared molecular identifiers were discarded. MiTCR, run with a Q25 quality threshold and the strictest error-elimination algorithm, handled CDR3 identification, clonotype clustering and error correction. A nonparametric unseen species model with Euler transformation was used to estimate lower-bound total TCR beta diversity. TCRdb ran its own pipeline on the public reads, namely fastp trimming at Q25 and MiXCR clone calling, and kept in-frame beta chains. Entries that share a CDR3 protein sequence are merged under the most common genes and DNA. In this record, the V and J calls reflect TCRdb's handling and not the investigators' own analysis. The sample records roughly 1,700,000 distinct CDR3 sequences, 28% of which are singletons. The ten largest make up 7.7% of the sample.

CDR1 is given as KGHSH and CDR2 as LQKENI, both from the germline V gene. The trim is 4 bases for V and 3 bases for J, with a gap of 16 bases between the germline ends. There are 15 amino acids in the CDR3, from cysteine to phenylalanine inclusive. Only the CDR3 DNA stays, 45 bases, in frame from base 1. General study outcomes and caveats: Observed TCR beta diversity per million T cells fell roughly linearly with age, and a significant reduction was already apparent by age around 40. Observed TCR beta diversity correlated strongly with the percentage of naive T cells measured by flow cytometry. Because donor CMV infection status was unknown, age-related changes in expanded clonotypes were potentially confounded. Compared with the aged group, more naive CD4+ T cells, fewer expanded clones and increased TCR diversity were shown by the long-lived group, suggesting age selection. Estimates of total diversity based on one million sequenced T cells were regarded as lower bounds and as underestimates. Conclusive comparison of naive and antigen-experienced compartments was prevented by the profiling of bulk unsorted PBMCs.

Donors were roughly 40 systemically healthy Caucasian individuals from Russia aged roughly 6 to 95 years. Each donor gave 8 to 10 milliliters of peripheral blood, collected into EDTA-treated Vacutainer tubes. Ficoll-Paque density-gradient centrifugation was used to isolate PBMCs, with at least 7 million per sample. Total RNA, at least 6 micrograms per sample, was extracted from PBMCs with Trizol reagent. The percentages of naive CD45RAhigh/CD27high T cells were determined by flow cytometry on a PBMC aliquot from every donor. Sequencing used blood. The V and J genes are TRBV18 and TRBJ2-7, with the D gene too uncertain to name. The origin of this receptor is a woman in her 30s in good health. For the CDR3, the sequence is CASSQNLQNIYEQYF. Read as DNA, the sequence is TGTGCCAGCTCACAGAACCTACAGAATATCTACGAGCAGTACTTC. Full variable domain (CDR3 extended with the reference TRBV18 and TRBJ2-7 proteins): NAGVMQNPRHLVRRRGQEARLRCSPMKGHSHVYWYRQLPEEGLKFMVYLQKENIIDESGMPKERFSAEFPKEGPSILRIQQVVRGDSAAYFCASSQNLQNIYEQYFGPGTRLTVT.